This T cell receptor (beta chain) was captured in a study of cytomegalovirus exposure and HLA in healthy donors. CDR1 MNHEY and CDR2 SVGAGI come from the germline V gene. This CDR3 contains 15 residues. As to this clone: No antigen is known for it.

Findings of the study overall: There was a cluster of highly shared sequence variants that was likely a sequencing artifact. According to a later analysis, donors in an Asian-associated ancestry cluster reportedly had fewer N-insertions than the roughly 670-donor mean. Most of the TCR beta V segments (in an earlier analysis) were productive either about 87% or about 30% of the time.

60 Vbeta and 13 Jbeta primers were used in PCR. Assay: immunoSEQ multiplex PCR; the TCRdb copy retains only in-frame clones and omits some. Here the sample spans roughly 120,000 clones, roughly 79% being singletons. The receptor was isolated from a woman aged 30 to 39 in good health and CMV-seronegative. V gene TRBV6-5 combines with J gene TRBJ2-5; 13 bases are a match to TRBD2. The closer fit of TRBJ2-7 to the DNA end suggests the J call may be wrong. The specimen was PBMCs. The CDR3 nucleotides are TGTGCCAGCAGGGGTCGGACTAGCGGGAGCAACGAGCAGTACTTC. Its translation: CASRGRTSGSNEQYF.